The rows below give T cell receptor beta chains drawn from one sample of a study of early T cells in non-severe SARS-CoV-2 infection. Via MiXCR, TCRdb re-called the 5' RACE reads, giving one row per CDR3 protein. The table includes some 61,000 distinct CDR3 sequences, around 9.3% detected once. The sequencing used whole blood, collected at baseline. The receptors shown here come from an adult who was a healthcare worker with PCR-confirmed SARS-CoV-2 infection or an uninfected control (not recorded which). The CDR3 runs from the conserved cysteine through the conserved F or W. The D gene is left open where the match is weak. Not every row has a clone size; where given, it reads once, few, many or a size class.

V	J	size	D	CDR3	DNA
TRBV7-9	TRBJ2-3	few	TRBD1	CASSARDRGLGDTQYF	TGTGCCAGCAGCGCCAGGGACAGGGGGCTTGGAGATACGCAGTATTTT
TRBV6-5	TRBJ1-1	many	.	CASSYSGASTEAFF	TGTGCCAGCAGTTACTCCGGGGCGAGCACTGAAGCTTTCTTT
TRBV6-5	TRBJ2-7	many	TRBD1	CASSVRDSVTFEQYF	TGTGCCAGCAGTGTCCGGGACAGTGTCACCTTTGAGCAGTACTTC
TRBV9	TRBJ2-1	few	TRBD2	CASGSGGASEQFF	TGTGCCAGCGGTAGCGGGGGGGCCTCCGAGCAGTTCTTC
TRBV14	TRBJ2-2	few	.	CASSQTRLGLFF	TGTGCCAGCAGCCAAACAAGATTGGGGCTGTTTTTT
TRBV3-1	TRBJ2-5	many	TRBD2	CASSDSGGVQETQYF	TGTGCCAGCAGCGATAGCGGGGGGGTACAAGAGACCCAGTACTTC
TRBV11-2	TRBJ2-1	.	TRBD2	CASTALPPGGPGNEQFF	TGTGCCAGCACCGCCTTACCCCCGGGGGGGCCTGGTAATGAGCAGTTCTTC
TRBV13	TRBJ1-1	.	TRBD1	CASSSGTGDTEAFF	TGTGCCAGCAGCTCCGGGACAGGGGACACTGAAGCTTTCTTT
TRBV27	TRBJ2-1	.	.	CASTSSSEFEQFF	TGTGCCAGCACGTCCTCTTCGGAGTTTGAGCAGTTCTTC
TRBV18	TRBJ2-7	.	.	CASSPRPAVNSYEQYF	TGTGCCAGCTCACCACGGCCAGCGGTTAACTCCTACGAGCAGTACTTC
TRBV19	TRBJ1-5	.	.	CASSTWRYSNQPQHF	TGTGCCAGTAGTACCTGGAGATATAGCAATCAGCCCCAGCATTTT
TRBV20-1	TRBJ1-5	medium-sized	.	CSASDYQGLGNQPQHF	TGCAGTGCTAGTGATTATCAGGGGCTGGGTAATCAGCCCCAGCATTTT
TRBV5-1	TRBJ2-5	few	.	CASSLGVLQETQYF	TGCGCCAGCAGCTTGGGAGTCCTCCAAGAGACCCAGTACTTC
TRBV20-1	TRBJ2-1	many	.	CSARSGPPYNEQFF	TGCAGTGCTAGATCGGGCCCGCCCTACAATGAGCAGTTCTTC
TRBV12-3/TRBV12-4	TRBJ2-7	few	TRBD1	CASSSRRDRGPGSSYEQYF	TGTGCCAGCAGCAGCCGCCGGGACAGGGGGCCGGGGAGCTCCTACGAGCAGTACTTC
TRBV18	TRBJ1-4	.	TRBD1	CASSLRQGEGEKLFF	TGTGCCAGCTCACTACGACAGGGGGAAGGCGAAAAACTGTTTTTT
TRBV7-8	TRBJ1-6	many	.	CASSLTPYGTGNSPLHF	TGTGCCAGCAGCTTAACGCCTTACGGGACGGGTAATTCACCCCTCCACTTT
TRBV10-2	TRBJ2-3	many	.	CASSETGRTDTQYF	TGCGCCAGCAGCGAGACGGGTCGCACAGATACGCAGTATTTT
TRBV7-3	TRBJ2-3	many	.	CASSPGGVTDTQYF	TGTGCCAGCAGCCCCGGGGGCGTCACAGATACGCAGTATTTT
TRBV2	TRBJ1-5	many	.	CASSVRTREPQHF	TGTGCCAGCAGCGTAAGGACCAGGGAGCCCCAGCATTTT
TRBV18	TRBJ2-2	.	.	CASSSPMRVPGELFF	TGTGCCAGCTCATCCCCGATGCGGGTCCCCGGGGAGCTGTTTTTT
TRBV5-6	TRBJ1-2	few	TRBD1	CASRNRGNYGYTF	TGTGCCAGCAGGAACAGGGGTAACTATGGCTACACCTTC
TRBV9	TRBJ1-3	many	TRBD1	CASSKQGAVGNTIYF	TGTGCCAGCAGCAAACAGGGGGCGGTGGGAAACACCATATATTTT
TRBV2	TRBJ2-7	many	.	CASSGLGVSYEQYF	TGTGCCAGCAGTGGACTAGGCGTCTCCTACGAGCAGTACTTC
TRBV5-1	TRBJ2-5	.	TRBD2	CASSFGTSGPETQYF	TGCGCCAGCAGCTTTGGGACTAGCGGACCTGAGACCCAGTACTTC
TRBV30	TRBJ2-5	.	TRBD2	CAWRPRRREGRETQYF	TGTGCCTGGAGGCCCCGTCGGCGGGAGGGCCGAGAGACCCAGTACTTC
TRBV19	TRBJ1-1	.	.	CASSVGHLREAFF	TGTGCCAGTAGTGTGGGACACCTCCGGGAAGCTTTCTTT
TRBV20-1	TRBJ2-3	.	TRBD2	CSARDDLTSGSFADTQYF	TGCAGTGCTAGGGATGACTTGACTAGCGGGAGTTTCGCAGATACGCAGTATTTT
TRBV6-5	TRBJ2-2	few	.	CASSYSQNTGELFF	TGTGCCAGCAGTTACAGCCAGAACACCGGGGAGCTGTTTTTT
TRBV12-3/TRBV12-4	TRBJ2-6	.	.	CASNVGSGANVLTF	TGTGCCAGCAACGTCGGCTCTGGGGCCAACGTCCTGACTTTC
TRBV29-1	TRBJ2-7	.	TRBD2	CSVELAATYEQYF	TGCAGCGTTGAGCTAGCGGCTACCTACGAGCAGTACTTC
TRBV12-3/TRBV12-4	TRBJ2-7	.	TRBD1	CASSLNGQGYGSYEQYF	TGTGCCAGCAGTCTAAACGGACAGGGGTACGGCTCCTACGAGCAGTACTTC
TRBV6-1	TRBJ1-2	few	.	CASSGQLPSSRGGYTF	TGTGCCAGCAGTGGCCAACTCCCGTCCAGTCGGGGAGGCTACACCTTC
TRBV9	TRBJ2-5	few	TRBD1	CASSAVYGTGEETQYF	TGTGCCAGCAGCGCCGTGTACGGGACAGGAGAAGAGACCCAGTACTTC
TRBV7-8	TRBJ1-2	.	.	CASSLAVGDYGYTF	TGTGCCAGCAGCTTAGCGGTCGGGGACTATGGCTACACCTTC